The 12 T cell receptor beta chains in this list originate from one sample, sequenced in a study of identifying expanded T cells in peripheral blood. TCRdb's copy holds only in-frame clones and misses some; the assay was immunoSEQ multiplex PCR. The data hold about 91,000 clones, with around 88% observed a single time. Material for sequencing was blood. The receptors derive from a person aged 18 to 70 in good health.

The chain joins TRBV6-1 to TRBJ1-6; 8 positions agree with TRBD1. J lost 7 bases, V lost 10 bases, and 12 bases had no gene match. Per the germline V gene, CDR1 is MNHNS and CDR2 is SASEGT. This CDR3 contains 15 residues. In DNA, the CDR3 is TGTGCCACCCGTCGACAGGGGCAGGTAAATTCACCCCTCCACTTT. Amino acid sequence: CATRRQGQVNSPLHF.

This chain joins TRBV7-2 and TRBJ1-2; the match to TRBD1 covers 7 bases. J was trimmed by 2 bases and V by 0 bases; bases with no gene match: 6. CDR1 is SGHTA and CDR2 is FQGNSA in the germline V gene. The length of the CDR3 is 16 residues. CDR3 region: CASSLASQGVNYGYTF. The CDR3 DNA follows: TGTGCCAGCAGCTTAGCGTCCCAGGGGGTCAACTATGGCTACACCTTC.

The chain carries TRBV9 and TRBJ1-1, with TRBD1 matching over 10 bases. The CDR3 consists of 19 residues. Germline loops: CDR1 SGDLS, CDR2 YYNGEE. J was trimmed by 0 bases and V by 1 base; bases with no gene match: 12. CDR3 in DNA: TGTGCCAGCAGCGTAATTAGGCCGACAGGGACAGGGGTGAACACTGAAGCTTTCTTT. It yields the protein CASSVIRPTGTGVNTEAFF.

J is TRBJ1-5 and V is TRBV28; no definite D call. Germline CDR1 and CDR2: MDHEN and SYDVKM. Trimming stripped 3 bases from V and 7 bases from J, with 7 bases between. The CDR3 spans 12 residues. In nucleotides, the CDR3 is TGTGCCAGCAGTTTTAGGGAACAGCCCCAGCATTTT. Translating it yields CASSFREQPQHF.

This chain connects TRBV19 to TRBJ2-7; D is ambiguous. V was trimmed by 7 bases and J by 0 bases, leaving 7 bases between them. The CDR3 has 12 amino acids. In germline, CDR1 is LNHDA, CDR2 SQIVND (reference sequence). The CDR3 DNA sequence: TGTGCCAGTACGAGTCACTCCTACGAGCAGTACTTC. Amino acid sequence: CASTSHSYEQYF.

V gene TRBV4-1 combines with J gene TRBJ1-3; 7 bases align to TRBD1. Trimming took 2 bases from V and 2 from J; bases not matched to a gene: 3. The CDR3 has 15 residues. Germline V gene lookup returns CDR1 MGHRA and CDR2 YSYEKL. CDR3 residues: CASSQTQGAGNTIYF. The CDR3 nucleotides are TGCGCCAGCAGCCAAACTCAGGGGGCTGGAAACACCATATATTTT.

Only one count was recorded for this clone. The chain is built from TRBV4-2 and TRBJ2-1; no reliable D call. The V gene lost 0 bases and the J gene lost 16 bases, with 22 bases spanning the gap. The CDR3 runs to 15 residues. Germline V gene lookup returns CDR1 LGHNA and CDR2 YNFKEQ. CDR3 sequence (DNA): TGTGCCAGCAGCCAAGAAATAATTAGCTCCCTCACGATTTTCTTC. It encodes CASSQEIISSLTIFF.

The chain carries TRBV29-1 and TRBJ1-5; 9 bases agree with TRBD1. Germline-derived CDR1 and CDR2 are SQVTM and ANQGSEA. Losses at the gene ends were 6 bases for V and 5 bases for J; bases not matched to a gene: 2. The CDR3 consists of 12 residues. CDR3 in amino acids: CSVRTGDQPQHF. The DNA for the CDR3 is TGCAGCGTCCGGACAGGGGATCAGCCCCAGCATTTT.

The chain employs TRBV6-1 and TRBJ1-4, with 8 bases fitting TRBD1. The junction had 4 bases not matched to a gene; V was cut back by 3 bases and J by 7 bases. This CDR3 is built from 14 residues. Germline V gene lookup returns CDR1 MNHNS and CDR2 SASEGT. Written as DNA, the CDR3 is TGTGCCAGCAGTGACGGACAGGGTTCTGAAAAACTGTTTTTT. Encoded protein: CASSDGQGSEKLFF.

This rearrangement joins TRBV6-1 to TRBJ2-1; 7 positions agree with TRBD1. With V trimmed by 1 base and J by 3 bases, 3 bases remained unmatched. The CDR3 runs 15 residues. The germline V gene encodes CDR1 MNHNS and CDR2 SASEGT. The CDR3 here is CASSEGTGGYNEQFF. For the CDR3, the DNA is TGTGCCAGCAGTGAAGGGACAGGCGGCTACAATGAGCAGTTCTTC.

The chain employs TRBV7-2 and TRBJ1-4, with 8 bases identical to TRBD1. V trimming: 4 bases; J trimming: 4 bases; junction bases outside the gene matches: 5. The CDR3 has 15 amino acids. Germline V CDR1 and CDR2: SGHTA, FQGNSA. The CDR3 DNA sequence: TGTGCCAGCAGCTACAGGGGGAATAATAATGAAAAACTGTTTTTT. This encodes CASSYRGNNNEKLFF.

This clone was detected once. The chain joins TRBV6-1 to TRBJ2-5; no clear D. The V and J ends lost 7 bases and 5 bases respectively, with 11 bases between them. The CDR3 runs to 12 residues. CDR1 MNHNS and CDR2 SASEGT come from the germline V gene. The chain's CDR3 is CASTYLRETQYF. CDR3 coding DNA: TGTGCCAGCACCTACCTCCGGGAGACCCAGTACTTC.